The present entry profiles one TCR beta chain with its context. Its antigen is not known. Using immunoSEQ multiplex PCR, the repertoire was profiled, and TCRdb retains in-frame clones only, with some absent. The table includes approximately 110,000 clones, about 91% detected once. This sample stems from a study of T cell responses to AZD1222 COVID-19 vaccine. The CDR3 totals 16 residues. In germline, CDR1 is SGHTA, CDR2 FQGNSA. V lost 1 base and J lost 7; bases outside the gene matches: 10. Study-level points and caveats: Repertoires in all cases were sampled only once the peak T cell response had passed. Females made up more of the donors, who were largely white British, and clonal diversity may have come out too low.

The genes are TRBV7-2 and TRBJ1-2, with TRBD1 matching 9 bases. This sequence originates from an adult in good health. The sequencing used peripheral blood, collected on day 0 of AZD1222 vaccination. CDR3 in amino acids: CASSLGRGQGSSGYTF. Here the CDR3 DNA reads TGTGCCAGCAGCTTAGGGAGGGGACAGGGATCGTCTGGCTACACCTTC.